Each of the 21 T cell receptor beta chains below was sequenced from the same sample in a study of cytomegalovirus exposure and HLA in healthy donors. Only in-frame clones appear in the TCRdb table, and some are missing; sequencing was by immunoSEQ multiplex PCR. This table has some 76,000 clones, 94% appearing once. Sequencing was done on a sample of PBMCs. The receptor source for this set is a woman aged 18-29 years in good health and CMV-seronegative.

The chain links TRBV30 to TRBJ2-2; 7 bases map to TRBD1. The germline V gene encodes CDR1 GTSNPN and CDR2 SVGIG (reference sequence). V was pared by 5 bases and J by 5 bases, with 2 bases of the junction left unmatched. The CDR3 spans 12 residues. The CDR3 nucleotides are TGTGCCTGGGGGGGACAGACCGGGGAGCTGTTTTTT. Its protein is CAWGGQTGELFF.

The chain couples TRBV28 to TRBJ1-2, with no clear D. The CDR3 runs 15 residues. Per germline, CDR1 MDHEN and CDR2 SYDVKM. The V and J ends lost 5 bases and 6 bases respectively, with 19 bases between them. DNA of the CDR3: TGTGCCAGCAGTCCCCCTTTCGCTGGGCCAGATGGCTACACCTTC. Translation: CASSPPFAGPDGYTF.

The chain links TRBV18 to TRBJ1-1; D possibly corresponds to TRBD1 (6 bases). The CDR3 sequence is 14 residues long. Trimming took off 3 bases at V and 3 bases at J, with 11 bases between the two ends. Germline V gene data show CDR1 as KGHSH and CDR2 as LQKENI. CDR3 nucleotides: TGTGCCAGCTCACCCCAACAGGGCGACACTGAAGCTTTCTTT. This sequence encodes CASSPQQGDTEAFF.

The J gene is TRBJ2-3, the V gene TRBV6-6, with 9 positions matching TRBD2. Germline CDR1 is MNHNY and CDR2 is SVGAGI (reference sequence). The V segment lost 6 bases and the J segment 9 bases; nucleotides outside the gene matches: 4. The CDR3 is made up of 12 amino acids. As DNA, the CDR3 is TGTGCCAGCAGCCCAACTAGCGGGACGCAGTATTTT. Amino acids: CASSPTSGTQYF.

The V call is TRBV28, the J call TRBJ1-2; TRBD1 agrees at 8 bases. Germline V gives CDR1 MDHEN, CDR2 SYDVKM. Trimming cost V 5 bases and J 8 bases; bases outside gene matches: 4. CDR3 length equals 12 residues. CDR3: CASSVTGVGYTF. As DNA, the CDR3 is TGTGCCAGCAGTGTGACAGGGGTCGGCTACACCTTC.

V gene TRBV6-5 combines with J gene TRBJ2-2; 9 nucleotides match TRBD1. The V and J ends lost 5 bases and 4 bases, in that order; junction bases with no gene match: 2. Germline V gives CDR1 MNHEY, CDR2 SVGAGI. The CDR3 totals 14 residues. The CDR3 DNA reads TGTGCCAGCAGTCGGACAGGGGCCACCGGGGAGCTGTTTTTT. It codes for CASSRTGATGELFF.

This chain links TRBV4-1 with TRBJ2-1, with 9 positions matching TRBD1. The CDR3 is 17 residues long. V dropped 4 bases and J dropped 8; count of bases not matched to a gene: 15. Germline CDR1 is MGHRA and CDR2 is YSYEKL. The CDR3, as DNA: TGCGCCAGCAGCCCGAACCCTGACAGGGGGTTTCGCGATGAGCAGTTCTTC. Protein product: CASSPNPDRGFRDEQFF.

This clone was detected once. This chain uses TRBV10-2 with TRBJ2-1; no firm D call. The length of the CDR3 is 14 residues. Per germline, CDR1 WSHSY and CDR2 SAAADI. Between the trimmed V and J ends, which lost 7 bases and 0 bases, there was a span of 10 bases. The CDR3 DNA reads TGCGCCAGCACGGTTAGGAGCTCCTACAATGAGCAGTTCTTC. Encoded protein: CASTVRSSYNEQFF.

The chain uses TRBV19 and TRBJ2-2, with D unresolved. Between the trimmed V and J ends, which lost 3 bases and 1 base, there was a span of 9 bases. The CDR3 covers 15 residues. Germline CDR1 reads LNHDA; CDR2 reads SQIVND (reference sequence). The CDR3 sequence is CASSIGTVNTGELFF. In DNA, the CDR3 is TGTGCCAGTAGTATCGGTACAGTGAACACCGGGGAGCTGTTTTTT. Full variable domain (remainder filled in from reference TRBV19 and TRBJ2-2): DGGITQSPKYLFRKEGQNVTLSCEQNLNHDAMYWYRQDPGQGLRLIYYSQIVNDFQKGDIAEGYSVSREKKESFPLTVTSAQKNPTAFYLCASSIGTVNTGELFFGEGSRLTVL.

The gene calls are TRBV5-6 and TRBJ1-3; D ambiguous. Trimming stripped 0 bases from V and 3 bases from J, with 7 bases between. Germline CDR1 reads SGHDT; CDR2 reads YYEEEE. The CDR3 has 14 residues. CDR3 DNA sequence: TGTGCCAGCAGCTTGGGGGCAGATGGAAACACCATATATTTT. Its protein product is CASSLGADGNTIYF.

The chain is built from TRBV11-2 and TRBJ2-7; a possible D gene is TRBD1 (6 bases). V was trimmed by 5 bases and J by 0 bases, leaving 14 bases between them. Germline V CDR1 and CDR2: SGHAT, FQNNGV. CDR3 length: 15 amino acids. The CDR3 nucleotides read TGTGCCAGCAGCACCGGGACAACCTCCTCCTACGAGCAGTACTTC. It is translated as CASSTGTTSSYEQYF.

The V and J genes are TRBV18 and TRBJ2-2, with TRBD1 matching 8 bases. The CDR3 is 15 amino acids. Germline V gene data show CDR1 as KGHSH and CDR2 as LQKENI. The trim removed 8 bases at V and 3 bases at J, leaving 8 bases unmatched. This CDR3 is CASTRDRIDTGELFF. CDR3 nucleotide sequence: TGTGCCAGCACCCGGGACAGGATAGACACCGGGGAGCTGTTTTTT.

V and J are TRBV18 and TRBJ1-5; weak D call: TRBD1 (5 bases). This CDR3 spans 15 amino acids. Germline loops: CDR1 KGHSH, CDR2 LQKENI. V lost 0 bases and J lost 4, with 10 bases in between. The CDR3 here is CASSPPGGSNQPQHF. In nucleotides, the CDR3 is TGTGCCAGCTCACCACCCGGGGGGTCAAATCAGCCCCAGCATTTT.

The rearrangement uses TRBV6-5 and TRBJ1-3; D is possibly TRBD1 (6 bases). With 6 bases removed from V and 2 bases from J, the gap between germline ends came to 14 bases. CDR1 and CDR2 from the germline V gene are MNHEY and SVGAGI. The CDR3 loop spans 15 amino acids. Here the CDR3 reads CASSPSGEPGNTIYF. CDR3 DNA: TGTGCCAGCAGCCCATCAGGGGAACCTGGAAACACCATATATTTT.

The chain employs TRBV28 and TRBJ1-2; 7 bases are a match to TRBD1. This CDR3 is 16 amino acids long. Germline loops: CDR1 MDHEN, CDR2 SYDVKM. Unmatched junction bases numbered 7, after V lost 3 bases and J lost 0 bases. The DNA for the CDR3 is TGTGCCAGCAGTTTGGGACAGCCTGCCTCTAACTATGGCTACACCTTC. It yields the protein CASSLGQPASNYGYTF.

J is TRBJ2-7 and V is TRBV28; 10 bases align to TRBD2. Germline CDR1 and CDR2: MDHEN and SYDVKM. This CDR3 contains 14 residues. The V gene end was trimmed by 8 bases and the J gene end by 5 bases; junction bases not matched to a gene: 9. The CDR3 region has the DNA TGTGCCAGCTCACGAGGCCTAGCGGGAGACGAGCAGTACTTC. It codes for CASSRGLAGDEQYF. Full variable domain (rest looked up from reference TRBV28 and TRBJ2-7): DVKVTQSSRYLVKRTGEKVFLECVQDMDHENMFWYRQDPGLGLRLIYFSYDVKMKEKGDIPEGYSVSREKKERFSLILESASTNQTSMYLCASSRGLAGDEQYFGPGTRLTVT.

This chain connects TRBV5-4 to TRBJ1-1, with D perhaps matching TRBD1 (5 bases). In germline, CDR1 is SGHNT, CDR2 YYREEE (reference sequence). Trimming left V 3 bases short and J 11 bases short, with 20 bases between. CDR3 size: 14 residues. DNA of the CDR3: TGTGCCAGCAGCTCCTGGGGGGTTGAAAGGTTCGCTTTCTTT. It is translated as CASSSWGVERFAFF.

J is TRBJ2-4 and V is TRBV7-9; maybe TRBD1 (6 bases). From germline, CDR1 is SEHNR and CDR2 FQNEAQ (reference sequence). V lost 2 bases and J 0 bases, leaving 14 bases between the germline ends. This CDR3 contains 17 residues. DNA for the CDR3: TGTGCCAGCAGCTTAAGGGGCCAGGGGATAGCCAAAAACATTCAGTACTTC. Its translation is CASSLRGQGIAKNIQYF.

CDR3 residues: CASSIASTAYYGYTF. The DNA of the CDR3 is TGTGCCAGTAGTATAGCGTCGACAGCCTACTATGGCTACACCTTC. The V call is TRBV19, the J call TRBJ1-2; D is perhaps TRBD1 (5 bases). Trimming left V 1 base short and J 3 bases short, with 12 bases between. The length of the CDR3 is 15 residues. Germline CDR1 is LNHDA and CDR2 is SQIVND (reference sequence).

The CDR3 DNA sequence: TGTGCCAGCAGCTTGGGGGGGCTAGCGGGAGGGCCGAAAAACATTCAGTACTTC. Protein sequence: CASSLGGLAGGPKNIQYF. The V gene is TRBV5-6, the J gene TRBJ2-4, with 12 bases lining up with TRBD2. The V and J ends lost 0 bases and 4 bases, in that order; junction bases with no gene match: 8. Germline V lookup: CDR1 SGHDT, CDR2 YYEEEE. This CDR3 has 18 residues.

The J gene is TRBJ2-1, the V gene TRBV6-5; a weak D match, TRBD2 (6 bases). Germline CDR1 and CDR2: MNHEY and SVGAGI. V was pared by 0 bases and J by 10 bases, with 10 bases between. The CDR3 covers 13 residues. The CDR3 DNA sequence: TGTGCCAGCAGTTACTCCCGGGACTCCGAGCAGTTCTTC. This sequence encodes CASSYSRDSEQFF.